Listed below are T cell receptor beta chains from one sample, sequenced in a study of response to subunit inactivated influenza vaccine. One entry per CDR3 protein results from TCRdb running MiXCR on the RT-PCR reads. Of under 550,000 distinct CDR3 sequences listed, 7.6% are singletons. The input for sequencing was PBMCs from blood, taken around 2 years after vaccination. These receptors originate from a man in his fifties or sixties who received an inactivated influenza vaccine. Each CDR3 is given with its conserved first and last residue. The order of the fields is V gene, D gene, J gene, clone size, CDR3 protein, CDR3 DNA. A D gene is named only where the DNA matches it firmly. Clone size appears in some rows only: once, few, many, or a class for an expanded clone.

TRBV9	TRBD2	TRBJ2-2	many	CASSAGLATYGELFF	TGTGCCAGCAGCGCGGGACTAGCGACCTACGGGGAGCTGTTTTTT
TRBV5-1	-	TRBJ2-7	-	CASSLPGTSIREQYF	TGCGCCAGCAGCTTGCCCGGGACCTCTATTAGGGAGCAGTACTTC
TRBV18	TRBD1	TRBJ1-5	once	CASSPPLGTGKWPQQF	TGTGCCAGCTCACCACCATTAGGGACAGGGAAATGGCCCCAGCAGTTT
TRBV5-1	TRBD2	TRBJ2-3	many	CASRRTSDTRHTQYF	TGCGCCAGCCGCCGGACTAGCGATACCAGGCATACGCAGTATTTT
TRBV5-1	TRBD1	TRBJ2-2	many	CASSWGQIPTGELFF	TGCGCCAGCAGCTGGGGACAGATCCCTACCGGGGAGCTGTTTTTT
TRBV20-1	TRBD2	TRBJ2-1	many	CSASRGVRYNEQFF	TGCAGTGCTAGTCGGGGGGTGCGGTACAATGAGCAGTTCTTC
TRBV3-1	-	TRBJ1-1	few	CASSSTQETEAFF	TGTGCCAGCAGCTCGACACAGGAGACTGAAGCTTTCTTT
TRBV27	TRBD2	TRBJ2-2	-	CASSWGLVQTGELFF	TGTGCCAGCAGTTGGGGACTAGTCCAGACCGGGGAGCTGTTTTTT
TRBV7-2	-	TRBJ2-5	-	CASRYRGEEGETQYF	TGTGCCAGCAGATACAGAGGGGAGGAAGGGGAGACCCAGTACTTC
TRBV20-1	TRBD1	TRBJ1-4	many	CSAQMTGTEKLFF	TGCAGTGCCCAAATGACAGGGACCGAAAAACTGTTTTTT
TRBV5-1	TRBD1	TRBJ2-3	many	CASSSLTGQADTQYF	TGCGCCAGCAGCTCTTTAACGGGACAGGCAGATACGCAGTATTTT
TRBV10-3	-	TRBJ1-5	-	CAISDSAREDQPQHF	TGTGCCATCAGTGATAGTGCCAGGGAGGATCAGCCCCAGCATTTT
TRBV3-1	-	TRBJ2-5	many	CASGLWETQYF	TGTGCCAGCGGCCTGTGGGAGACCCAGTACTTC
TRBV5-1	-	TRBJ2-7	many	CASSSDSYEQYF	TGTGCCAGCAGTTCAGACAGCTACGAGCAGTACTTC
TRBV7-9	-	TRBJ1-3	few	CASSSQGTGNTIYF	TGTGCCAGCAGCTCGCAGGGAACTGGAAACACCATATATTTT
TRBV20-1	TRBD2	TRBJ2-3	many	CSARDRVAGGLKDTQYF	TGCAGTGCTAGAGATCGGGTAGCGGGAGGGCTTAAAGATACGCAGTATTTT
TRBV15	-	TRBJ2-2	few	CATSRDTGELFF	TGTGCCACCAGCAGGGACACCGGGGAGCTGTTTTTT
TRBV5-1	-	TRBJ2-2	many	CASSLEGTGELFF	TGTGCCAGCAGCTTGGAGGGGACCGGGGAGCTGTTTTTT
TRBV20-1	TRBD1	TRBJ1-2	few	CSARDGTGTVGYGYTF	TGCAGTGCTAGAGATGGGACAGGGACCGTGGGGTATGGCTACACCTTC
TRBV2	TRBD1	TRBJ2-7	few	CASSTGTGSYEQYF	TGTGCCAGCAGCACCGGGACAGGATCCTACGAGCAGTACTTC
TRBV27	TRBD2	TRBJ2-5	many	CASSLLGLAGTAQETQYF	TGTGCCAGCAGTTTATTGGGACTAGCGGGAACGGCCCAAGAGACCCAGTACTTC
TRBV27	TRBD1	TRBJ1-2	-	CASSATGGAGYTF	TGTGCCAGCAGTGCCACAGGGGGCGCCGGCTACACCTTC
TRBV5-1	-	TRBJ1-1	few	CASSRGQRNTEAFF	TGCGCCAGCAGCCGGGGACAAAGGAACACTGAAGCTTTCTTT
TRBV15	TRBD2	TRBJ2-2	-	CATSIPGLAGAPGTGELFF	TGTGCCACCAGCATCCCGGGACTAGCGGGAGCCCCGGGCACCGGGGAGCTGTTTTTT
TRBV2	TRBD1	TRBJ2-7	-	CASSQQGAAEQYF	TGTGCCAGCAGTCAACAGGGGGCGGCCGAGCAGTACTTC
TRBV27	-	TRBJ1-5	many	CASSFAGSRSNQPQHF	TGTGCCAGCAGTTTTGCGGGGAGTAGGAGCAATCAGCCCCAGCATTTT
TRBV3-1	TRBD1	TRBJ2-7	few	CASSQEWTGNYEQYF	TGTGCCAGCAGCCAAGAATGGACAGGGAACTACGAGCAGTACTTC
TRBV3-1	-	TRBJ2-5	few	CASSQIVSRRETQYF	TGTGCCAGCAGCCAAATCGTATCTAGGAGAGAGACCCAGTACTTC
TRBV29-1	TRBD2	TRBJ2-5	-	CSVRKKREAETQYF	TGCAGCGTTCGAAAGAAACGGGAGGCAGAGACCCAGTACTTC
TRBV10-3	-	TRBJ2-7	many	CAISESTSPPHEQYF	TGTGCCATCAGTGAGTCGACTAGTCCCCCCCACGAGCAGTACTTC
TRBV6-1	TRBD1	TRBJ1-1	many	CASTHRQGITEAFF	TGTGCCAGCACTCACAGACAGGGGATCACTGAAGCTTTCTTT
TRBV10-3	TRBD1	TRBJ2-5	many	CAISEGTGRTKSPQYF	TGTGCCATCAGTGAGGGGACAGGGCGTACTAAGAGTCCCCAGTACTTC
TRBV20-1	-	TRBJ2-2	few	CSANGVLDTGELFF	TGCAGTGCTAATGGGGTACTTGACACCGGGGAGTTGTTTTTT
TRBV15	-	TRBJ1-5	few	CATSRGQAINQPQHF	TGTGCCACCAGCAGAGGCCAGGCAATCAATCAGCCCCAGCATTTT
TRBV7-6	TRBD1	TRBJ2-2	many	CASSLNPGQRISLNTGELFF	TGTGCCAGCAGCCTCAATCCGGGACAGAGGATAAGTCTAAATACCGGGGAGCTGTTTTTT